The present T cell receptor (beta chain) was sequenced within a study of Tregs in tolerant kidney transplant recipients. Germline lookup yields CDR1 LNHDA and CDR2 SQIVND (reference sequence). V lost 1 base to trimming and J lost 5 bases, with 9 bases between them. This CDR3 has 14 amino acids. The repertoire was sequenced with immunoSEQ multiplex PCR; TCRdb's copy has only in-frame clones and lacks some. This sample has 200,000 to 300,000 clones, with roughly 84% found just once. Concerning this clone itself: What it binds is unknown.

Study observations and caveats: The most relevant donor-specific Treg TCRbeta repertoire apparently came from expansion with activated donor B cells. Few patients were studied, so findings need validation in larger groups. Biological reproducibility was not directly addressed, but technical replication error appeared minimal.

Unstimulated regulatory T cells (CD4+CD25+CD127-), CD4+CD25- non-regulatory cells, CD4 and CD8 cells were FACS-sorted from thawed PBMCs. This rearrangement joins TRBV19 to TRBJ2-1; D is ambiguous. Sequencing was performed on CD4+ T cells from blood. The clonotype originates from a human donor in good health. The CDR3 DNA sequence: TGTGCCAGTAGTATAGGGCGTACAAACAATGAGCAGTTCTTC. Amino acids: CASSIGRTNNEQFF.